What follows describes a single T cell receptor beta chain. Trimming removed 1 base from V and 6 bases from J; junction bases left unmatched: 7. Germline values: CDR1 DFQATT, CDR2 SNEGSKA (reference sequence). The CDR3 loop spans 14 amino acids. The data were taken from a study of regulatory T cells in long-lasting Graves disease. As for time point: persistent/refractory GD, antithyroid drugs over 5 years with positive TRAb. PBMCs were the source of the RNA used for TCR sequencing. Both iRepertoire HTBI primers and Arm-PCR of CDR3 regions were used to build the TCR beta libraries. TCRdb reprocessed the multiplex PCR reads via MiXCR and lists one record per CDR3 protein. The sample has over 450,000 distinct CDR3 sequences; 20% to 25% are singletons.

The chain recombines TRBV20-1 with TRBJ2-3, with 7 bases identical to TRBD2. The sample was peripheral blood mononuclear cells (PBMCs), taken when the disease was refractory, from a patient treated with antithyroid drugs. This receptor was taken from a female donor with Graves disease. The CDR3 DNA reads TGCAGTGCTAGAGGAGTAGCGGGTCAGGATACGCAGTATTTT. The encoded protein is CSARGVAGQDTQYF.